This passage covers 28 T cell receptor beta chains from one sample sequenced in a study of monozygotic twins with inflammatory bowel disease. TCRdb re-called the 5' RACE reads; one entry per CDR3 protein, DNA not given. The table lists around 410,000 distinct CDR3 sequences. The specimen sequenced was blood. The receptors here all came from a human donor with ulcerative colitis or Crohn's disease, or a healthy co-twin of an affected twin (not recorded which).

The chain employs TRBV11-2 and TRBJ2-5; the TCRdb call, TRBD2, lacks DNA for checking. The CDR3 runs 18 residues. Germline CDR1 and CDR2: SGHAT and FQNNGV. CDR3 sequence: CASSSFTSGGPKQETQYF. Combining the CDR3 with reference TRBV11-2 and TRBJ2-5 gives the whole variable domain EAGVAQSPRYKIIEKRQSVAFWCNPISGHATLYWYQQILGQGPKLLIQFQNNGVVDDSQLPKDRFSAERLKGVDSTLKIQPAKLEDSAVYLCASSSFTSGGPKQETQYFGPGTRLLVL.

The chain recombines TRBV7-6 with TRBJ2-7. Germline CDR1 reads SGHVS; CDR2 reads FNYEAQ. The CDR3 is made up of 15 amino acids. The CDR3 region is CASSLALDPNYEQYF. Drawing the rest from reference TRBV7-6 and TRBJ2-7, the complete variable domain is GAGVSQSPRYKVTKRGQDVALRCDPISGHVSLYWYRQALGQGPEFLTYFNYEAQQDKSGLPNDRFSAERPEGSISTLTIQRTEQRDSAMYRCASSLALDPNYEQYFGPGTRLTVT.

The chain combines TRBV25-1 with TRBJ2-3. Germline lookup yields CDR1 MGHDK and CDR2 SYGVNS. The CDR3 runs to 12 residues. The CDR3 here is CASSDPRYTQYF.

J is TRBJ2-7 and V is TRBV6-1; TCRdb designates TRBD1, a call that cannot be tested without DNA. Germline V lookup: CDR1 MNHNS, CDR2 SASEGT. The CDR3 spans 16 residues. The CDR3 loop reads CASCASGTGVQYEQYF.

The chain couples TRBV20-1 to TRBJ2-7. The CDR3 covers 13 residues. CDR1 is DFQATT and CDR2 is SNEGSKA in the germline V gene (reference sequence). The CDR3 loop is CSARGLVPYEQYF.

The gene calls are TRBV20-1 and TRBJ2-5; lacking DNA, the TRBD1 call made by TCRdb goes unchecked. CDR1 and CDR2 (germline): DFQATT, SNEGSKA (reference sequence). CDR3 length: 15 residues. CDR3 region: CSATQGARGQETQYF.

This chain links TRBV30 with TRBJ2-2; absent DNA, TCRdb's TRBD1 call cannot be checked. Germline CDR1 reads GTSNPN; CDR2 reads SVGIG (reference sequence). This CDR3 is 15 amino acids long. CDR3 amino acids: CAWSVKAGSPGELFF.

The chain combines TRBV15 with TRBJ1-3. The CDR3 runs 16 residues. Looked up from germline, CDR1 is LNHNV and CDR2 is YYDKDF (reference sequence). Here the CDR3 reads CATSRDGRASGNTIYF.

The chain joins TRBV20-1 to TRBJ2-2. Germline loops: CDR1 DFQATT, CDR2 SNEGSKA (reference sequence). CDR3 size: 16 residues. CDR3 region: CSARVASTTNTGELFF.

The CDR3: CATRGLAGVPTDTQYF. The chain joins TRBV28 to TRBJ2-3; the D call from TCRdb, TRBD2, cannot be confirmed without DNA. This CDR3 comprises 16 residues. CDR1 MDHEN and CDR2 SYDVKM come from the germline V gene.

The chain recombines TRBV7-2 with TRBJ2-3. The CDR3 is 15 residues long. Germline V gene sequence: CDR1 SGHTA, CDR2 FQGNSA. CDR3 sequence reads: CASSSSGNSADTQYF. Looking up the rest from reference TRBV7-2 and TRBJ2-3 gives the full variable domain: GAGVSQSPSNKVTEKGKDVELRCDPISGHTALYWYRQSLGQGLEFLIYFQGNSAPDKSGLPSDRFSAERTGGSVSTLTIQRTQQEDSAVYLCASSSSGNSADTQYFGPGTRLTVL.

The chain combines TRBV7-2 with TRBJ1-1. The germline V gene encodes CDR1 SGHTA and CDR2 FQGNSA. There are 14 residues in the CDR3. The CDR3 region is CASSLYSSPPRAFF. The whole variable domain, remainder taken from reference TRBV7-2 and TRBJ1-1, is GAGVSQSPSNKVTEKGKDVELRCDPISGHTALYWYRQSLGQGLEFLIYFQGNSAPDKSGLPSDRFSAERTGGSVSTLTIQRTQQEDSAVYLCASSLYSSPPRAFFGQGTRLTVV.

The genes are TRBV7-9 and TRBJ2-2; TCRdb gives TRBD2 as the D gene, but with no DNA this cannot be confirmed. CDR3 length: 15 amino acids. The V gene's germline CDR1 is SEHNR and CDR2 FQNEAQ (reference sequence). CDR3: CASSPGGSLDGELFF.

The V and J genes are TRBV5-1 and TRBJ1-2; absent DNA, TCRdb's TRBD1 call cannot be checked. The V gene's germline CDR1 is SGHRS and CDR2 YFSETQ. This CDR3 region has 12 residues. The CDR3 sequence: CASSEDRYGYTF.

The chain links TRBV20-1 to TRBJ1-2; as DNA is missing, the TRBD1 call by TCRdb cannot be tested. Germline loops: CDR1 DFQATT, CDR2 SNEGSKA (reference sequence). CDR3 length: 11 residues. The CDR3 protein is CSAPGSYGYTF.

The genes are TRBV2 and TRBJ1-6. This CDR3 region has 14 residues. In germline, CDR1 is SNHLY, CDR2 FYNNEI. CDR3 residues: CASSVGRPFAPLHF.

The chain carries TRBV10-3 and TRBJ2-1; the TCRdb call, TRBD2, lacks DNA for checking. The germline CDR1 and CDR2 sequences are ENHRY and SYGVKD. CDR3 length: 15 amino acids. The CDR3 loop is CAISESRLAGIEQFF.

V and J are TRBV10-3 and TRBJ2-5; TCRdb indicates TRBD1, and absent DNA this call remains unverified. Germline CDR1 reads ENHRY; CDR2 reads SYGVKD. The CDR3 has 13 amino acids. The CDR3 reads CAISANRGETQYF.

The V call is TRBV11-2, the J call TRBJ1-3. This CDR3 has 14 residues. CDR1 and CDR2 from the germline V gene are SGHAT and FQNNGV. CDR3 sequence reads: CASSLDWSGNTIYF.

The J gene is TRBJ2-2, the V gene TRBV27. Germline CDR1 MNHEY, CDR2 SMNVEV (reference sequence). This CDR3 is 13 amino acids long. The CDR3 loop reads CASSLRVSGELFF.

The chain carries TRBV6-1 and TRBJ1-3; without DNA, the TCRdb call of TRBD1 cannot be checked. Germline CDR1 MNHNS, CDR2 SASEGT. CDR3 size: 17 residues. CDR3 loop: CASSPPGTVLSGNTIYF.

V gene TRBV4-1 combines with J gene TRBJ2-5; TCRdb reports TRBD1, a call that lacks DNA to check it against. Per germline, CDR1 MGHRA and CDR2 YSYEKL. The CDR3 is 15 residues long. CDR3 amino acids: CASRFRELSQETQYF.

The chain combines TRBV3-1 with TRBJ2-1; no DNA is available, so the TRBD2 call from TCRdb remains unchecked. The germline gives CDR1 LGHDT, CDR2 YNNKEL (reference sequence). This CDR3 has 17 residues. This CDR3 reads CASRPSGGGSHTNEQFF.

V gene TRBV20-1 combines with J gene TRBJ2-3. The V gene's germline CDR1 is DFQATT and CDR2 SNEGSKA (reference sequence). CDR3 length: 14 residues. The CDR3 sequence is CSARDRLATDTQYF.

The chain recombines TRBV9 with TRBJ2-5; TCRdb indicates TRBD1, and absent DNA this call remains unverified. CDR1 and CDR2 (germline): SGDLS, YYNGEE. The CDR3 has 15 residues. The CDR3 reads CASSDPGQGLETQYF.

This CDR3 reads CATSGWEGEDGMEQYF. The rearrangement uses TRBV24-1 and TRBJ2-7; lacking DNA, the TRBD2 call made by TCRdb goes unchecked. This CDR3 has 16 residues. Germline values: CDR1 KGHDR, CDR2 SFDVKD.

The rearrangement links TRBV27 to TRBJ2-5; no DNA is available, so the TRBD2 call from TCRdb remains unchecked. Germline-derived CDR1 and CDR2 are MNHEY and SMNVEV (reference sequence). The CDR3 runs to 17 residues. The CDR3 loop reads CASSLSGAGGPQETQYF.

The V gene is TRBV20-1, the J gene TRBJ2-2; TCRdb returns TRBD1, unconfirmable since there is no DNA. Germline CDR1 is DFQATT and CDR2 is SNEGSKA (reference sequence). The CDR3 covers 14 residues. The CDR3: CSARAPGGRGELFF.